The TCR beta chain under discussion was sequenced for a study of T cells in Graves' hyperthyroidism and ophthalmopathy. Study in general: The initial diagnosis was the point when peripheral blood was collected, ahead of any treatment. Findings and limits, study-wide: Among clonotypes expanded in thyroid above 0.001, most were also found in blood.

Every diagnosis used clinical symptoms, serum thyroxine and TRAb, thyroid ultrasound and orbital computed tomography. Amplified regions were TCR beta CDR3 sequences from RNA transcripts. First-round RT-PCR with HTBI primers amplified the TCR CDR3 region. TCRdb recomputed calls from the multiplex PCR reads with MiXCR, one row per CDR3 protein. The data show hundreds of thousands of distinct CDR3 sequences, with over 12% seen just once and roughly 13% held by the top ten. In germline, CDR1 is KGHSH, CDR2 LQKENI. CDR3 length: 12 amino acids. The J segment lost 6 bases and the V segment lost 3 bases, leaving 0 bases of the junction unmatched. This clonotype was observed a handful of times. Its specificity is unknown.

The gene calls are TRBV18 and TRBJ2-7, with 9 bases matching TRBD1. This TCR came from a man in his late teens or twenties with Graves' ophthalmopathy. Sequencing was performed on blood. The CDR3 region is CASSPDRGEQYF. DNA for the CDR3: TGTGCCAGCTCACCGGACAGGGGCGAGCAGTACTTC.